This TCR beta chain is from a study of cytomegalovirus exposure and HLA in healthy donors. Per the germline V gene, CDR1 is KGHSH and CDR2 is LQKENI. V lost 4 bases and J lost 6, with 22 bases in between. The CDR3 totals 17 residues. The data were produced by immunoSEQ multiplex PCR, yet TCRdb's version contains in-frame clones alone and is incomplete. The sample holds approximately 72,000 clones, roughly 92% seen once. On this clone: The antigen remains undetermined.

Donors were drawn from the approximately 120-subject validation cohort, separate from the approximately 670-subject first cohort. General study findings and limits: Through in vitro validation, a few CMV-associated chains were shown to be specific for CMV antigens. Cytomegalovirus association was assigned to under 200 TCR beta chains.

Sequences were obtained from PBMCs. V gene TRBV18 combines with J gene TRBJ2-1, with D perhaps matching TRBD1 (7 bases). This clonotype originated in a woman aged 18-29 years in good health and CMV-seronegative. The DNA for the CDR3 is TGTGCCAGCTCACTAAAAACCGGGGGCGCAGGGGGCAATGAGCAGTTCTTC. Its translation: CASSLKTGGAGGNEQFF.